What follows are 23 T cell receptor beta chains derived from one specimen sequenced in a study of T cells after yellow fever vaccination (dated by TCRdb to the late 2010s). Library preparation was by 5' RACE. Instrument on record: Illumina HiSeq 2500. The raw public reads went through TCRdb reprocessing: fastp at Q25, MiXCR clone calling, in-frame beta chains kept. Records with the same CDR3 protein are collapsed into one entry carrying the most frequent genes and DNA. In this sample the table shows more than 350,000 distinct CDR3 sequences, 11% of which occur a single time. The top ten clonotypes cover 18% of the sample. The treatment or condition label here, explained by the study, means: live attenuated yellow fever vaccine strain. The material was PBMCs, obtained on the day of the first yellow fever vaccination. These receptors were collected from a man aged 18 to 35 who received the YFV17D yellow fever vaccine.

The V call is TRBV10-3, the J call TRBJ1-1, with a tentative D call TRBD1 (6 bases). Trimming removed 6 bases at V and 4 bases at J, with 18 bases between. The CDR3 extends over 15 amino acids. Germline CDR1 ENHRY, CDR2 SYGVKD. The CDR3 DNA follows: TGTGCCATCAGGGACAGCCAGGACATGAGCACTGAAGCTTTCTTT. It specifies CAIRDSQDMSTEAFF.

Only a few counts were recorded for this clonotype. V gene TRBV29-1 combines with J gene TRBJ1-2, with 10 bases matching TRBD1. The CDR3 totals 17 residues. From germline, CDR1 is SQVTM and CDR2 ANQGSEA. Trimming removed 0 bases from V and 5 bases from J; junction bases left unmatched: 12. The CDR3 nucleotides read TGCAGCGTTGAAGATCTTTATGGGACAGGGGCAGGATATGGCTACACCTTC. Amino acid sequence: CSVEDLYGTGAGYGYTF.

There are many counts of this clonotype. V gene TRBV7-2 combines with J gene TRBJ2-3; 11 nucleotides align to TRBD1. Germline CDR1 and CDR2: SGHTA and FQGNSA. Trimming cost V 3 bases and J 5 bases; bases outside gene matches: 7. The CDR3 covers 16 residues. The CDR3 loop is CASSFTGTGGRDTQYF. The CDR3 nucleotides are TGTGCCAGCAGCTTCACCGGGACAGGGGGGAGAGATACGCAGTATTTT.

This clonotype appeared a few times. The rearrangement uses TRBV29-1 and TRBJ1-1; no clear D gene. V was clipped by 5 bases and J by 1 base, with 5 bases between them. The CDR3 runs 11 residues. Germline assignment: CDR1 SQVTM and CDR2 ANQGSEA. The CDR3 DNA follows: TGCAGCGTTTTTAGGAACACTGAAGCTTTCTTT. This gives the protein CSVFRNTEAFF.

The chain joins TRBV5-4 to TRBJ2-5; the match to TRBD2 covers 8 bases. The CDR3 sequence is 17 residues long. CDR1 is SGHNT, CDR2 YYREEE, per germline (reference sequence). V shed 0 bases and J 2 bases; nucleotides not matched to a gene: 9. The CDR3 DNA follows: TGTGCCAGCAGCTTGGAATCCCTAGCGGGTGTTCAAGAGACCCAGTACTTC. As protein: CASSLESLAGVQETQYF. The complete variable domain, with remaining parts taken from reference TRBV5-4 and TRBJ2-5, reads ETGVTQSPTHLIKTRGQQVTLRCSSQSGHNTVSWYQQALGQGPQFIFQYYREEENGRGNFPPRFSGLQFPNYSSELNVNALELDDSALYLCASSLESLAGVQETQYFGPGTRLLVL.

The chain couples TRBV11-2 to TRBJ1-1; D uncertain. This CDR3 is 15 amino acids long. Between the trimmed V and J ends, which lost 1 base and 0 bases, there was a span of 9 bases. CDR1 is SGHAT and CDR2 is FQNNGV in the germline V gene. The chain's CDR3 is CASSLVRGMNTEAFF. The CDR3 nucleotides read TGTGCCAGCAGCTTAGTTCGGGGAATGAACACTGAAGCTTTCTTT.

The V and J genes are TRBV5-1 and TRBJ2-1, with a tentative D call TRBD2 (6 bases). This CDR3 has 13 residues. Per the germline V gene, CDR1 is SGHRS and CDR2 is YFSETQ. The ends were cut back, 4 bases at V and 8 bases at J, with 13 bases in the middle. The CDR3 nucleotides are TGCGCCAGCAGCCTTCTGACTAGTGATGAGCAGTTCTTC. Translating gives CASSLLTSDEQFF.

This clonotype was found a few times. V and J are TRBV11-2 and TRBJ2-1; TRBD1 aligns across 7 bases. V lost 1 base, J lost 4 bases, and 13 bases stayed unmatched. Germline-derived CDR1 and CDR2 are SGHAT and FQNNGV. The CDR3 has 18 residues. CDR3 sequence: CASSLVSGQRLRYNEQFF. CDR3 coding DNA: TGTGCCAGCAGCTTAGTTTCGGGACAGAGGCTTAGATACAATGAGCAGTTCTTC.

The V call is TRBV19, the J call TRBJ2-1, with D uncertain. CDR3 length: 10 amino acids. Germline CDR1 LNHDA, CDR2 SQIVND (reference sequence). V lost 9 bases, J lost 12 bases, and 12 bases lay in between. CDR3 region: CARPSSGQFF. CDR3 sequence (DNA): TGTGCCAGACCAAGCTCGGGGCAGTTCTTC. The whole variable domain, remainder taken from reference TRBV19 and TRBJ2-1, is DGGITQSPKYLFRKEGQNVTLSCEQNLNHDAMYWYRQDPGQGLRLIYYSQIVNDFQKGDIAEGYSVSREKKESFPLTVTSAQKNPTAFYLCARPSSGQFFGPGTRLTVL.

This CDR3 reads CASRSGQGYNEQFF. The DNA of the CDR3 is TGCGCCAGCCGCTCGGGACAGGGCTATAATGAGCAGTTCTTC. The V gene is TRBV4-1, the J gene TRBJ2-1; 9 nucleotides align to TRBD1. V shed 8 bases, J shed 7 bases, and the junction held 9 bases outside the gene matches. The CDR3 runs 14 residues. Per germline, CDR1 MGHRA and CDR2 YSYEKL.

This clonotype was picked up a small number of times. The genes are TRBV12-3 or TRBV12-4 and TRBJ1-1; D may be TRBD1 (6 bases). V lost 4 bases, J lost 13 bases, and 19 bases lay in between. There are 13 residues in the CDR3. The CDR3 reads CASSSNVGAECFF. The CDR3 nucleotides are TGTGCCAGCAGTTCCAATGTGGGGGCCGAATGTTTCTTT.

The chain combines TRBV7-2 with TRBJ2-7; D is uncertain. V lost 3 bases and J lost 3, with 9 bases in between. CDR3 length: 13 residues. Germline V gene sequence: CDR1 SGHTA, CDR2 FQGNSA. CDR3 loop: CASSLNRVYEQYF. The CDR3 DNA reads as TGTGCCAGCAGCTTGAACAGAGTCTACGAGCAGTACTTC. The entire variable domain, with the rest obtained from reference TRBV7-2 and TRBJ2-7, is as follows: GAGVSQSPSNKVTEKGKDVELRCDPISGHTALYWYRQSLGQGLEFLIYFQGNSAPDKSGLPSDRFSAERTGGSVSTLTIQRTQQEDSAVYLCASSLNRVYEQYFGPGTRLTVT.

This clonotype was counted between two and nine times. V usage is TRBV4-2 and J usage is TRBJ1-1; D possibly corresponds to TRBD1 (5 bases). Trimming shortened V by 1 base and J by 4 bases, and 13 bases separated the two germline ends. This CDR3 has 15 residues. Per the germline V gene, CDR1 is LGHNA and CDR2 is YNFKEQ. The CDR3 is CASSQGGSVGTEAFF. CDR3 coding DNA: TGTGCCAGCAGCCAAGGGGGGTCGGTTGGCACTGAAGCTTTCTTT.

This clonotype was found a few times. This chain connects TRBV12-3 or TRBV12-4 to TRBJ2-4, with D perhaps being TRBD1 or TRBD2 (5 bases each). V lost 11 bases, J lost 3 bases, and 11 bases lay in between. The CDR3 loop spans 12 amino acids. This chain's CDR3 is CASRDGKNIQYF. CDR3 in DNA: TGTGCCTCAAGGGACGGCAAAAACATTCAGTACTTC.

The sample holds a few counts of this clonotype. The genes are TRBV12-3 or TRBV12-4 and TRBJ1-1; 7 bases agree with TRBD1. Losses at the gene ends were 6 bases for V and 5 bases for J; bases not matched to a gene: 12. The CDR3 length is 15 residues. The CDR3 is CASSWAQGGSTEAFF. The CDR3 DNA reads TGTGCCAGCAGCTGGGCGCAGGGGGGAAGTACTGAAGCTTTCTTT.

The chain recombines TRBV6-6 with TRBJ1-1; 7 bases match TRBD1. The V gene's germline CDR1 is MNHNY and CDR2 SVGAGI (reference sequence). The CDR3 is 13 residues long. The V and J ends lost 0 bases and 6 bases, in that order; junction bases with no gene match: 1. The chain's CDR3 is CASSYSGQAEAFF. The CDR3 region has the DNA TGTGCCAGCAGTTACTCCGGACAGGCTGAAGCTTTCTTT.

This chain joins TRBV7-9 and TRBJ2-3, with 10 bases that match TRBD2. Germline V gene data show CDR1 as SEHNR and CDR2 as FQNEAQ (reference sequence). This CDR3 has 16 amino acids. V gave up 4 bases and J gave up 4 bases; unmatched junction bases: 8. The DNA of the CDR3 is TGTGCCAGCAGCTCTTACTGGACTAGCGGCCCAGATACGCAGTATTTT. Translation: CASSSYWTSGPDTQYF.

This clonotype was observed many times. V is TRBV6-5 and J is TRBJ1-2, with TRBD1 matching over 8 bases. The CDR3 length is 15 residues. The trim removed 2 bases at V and 5 bases at J, leaving 7 bases unmatched. Per the germline V gene, CDR1 is MNHEY and CDR2 is SVGAGI. The CDR3 here is CASSYPGQGLYGYTF. CDR3 sequence (DNA): TGTGCCAGCAGTTACCCCGGACAGGGACTATATGGCTACACCTTC.

The chain carries TRBV2 and TRBJ2-2; 8 positions agree with TRBD2. The CDR3 runs to 15 residues. CDR1 SNHLY and CDR2 FYNNEI come from the germline V gene. With V trimmed by 4 bases and J by 7 bases, 8 bases remained unmatched. Written as DNA, the CDR3 is TGTGCCAGCAGTGCTTCTCGGGGGGGCAACGGGGAGCTGTTTTTT. Translated, it gives CASSASRGGNGELFF.

This chain connects TRBV4-1 to TRBJ1-1, with TRBD1 matching 7 bases. Trimming took 5 bases from V and 6 from J; bases not matched to a gene: 12. The CDR3 has 15 amino acids. Looked up from germline, CDR1 is MGHRA and CDR2 is YSYEKL. DNA for the CDR3: TGCGCCAGCAGCGCGGCAGGGGGGAGGATTGCTGAAGCTTTCTTT. As protein: CASSAAGGRIAEAFF.

This clonotype was seen many times. This rearrangement joins TRBV6-5 to TRBJ1-6, with unresolved D. CDR1 and CDR2 (germline): MNHEY, SVGAGI. The ends were cut back, 2 bases at V and 8 bases at J, with 13 bases in the middle. The CDR3 totals 15 residues. This CDR3 is CASSYRQPSDSPLHF. Written as DNA, the CDR3 is TGTGCCAGCAGTTACCGCCAGCCGAGTGATTCACCCCTCCACTTT.

The chain joins TRBV5-1 to TRBJ1-2, with D possibly matching TRBD1 (6 bases). V was clipped by 0 bases and J by 2 bases, with 11 bases between them. This CDR3 is 15 amino acids long. The germline V gene encodes CDR1 SGHRS and CDR2 YFSETQ. The CDR3 sequence is CASSLAEGVNYGYTF. The CDR3 coding sequence is TGCGCCAGCAGCTTGGCCGAGGGGGTCAACTATGGCTACACCTTC.

This chain uses TRBV11-1 with TRBJ2-3, with D perhaps TRBD1 (6 bases). CDR1 and CDR2 from the germline V gene are SGHAT and FQDESV (reference sequence). V was pared by 1 base and J by 6 bases, with 14 bases between. This CDR3 spans 15 amino acids. The CDR3 loop reads CASSLGGRGHDTQYF. The CDR3 region has the DNA TGTGCCAGCAGCTTAGGGGGCAGGGGCCACGATACGCAGTATTTT.